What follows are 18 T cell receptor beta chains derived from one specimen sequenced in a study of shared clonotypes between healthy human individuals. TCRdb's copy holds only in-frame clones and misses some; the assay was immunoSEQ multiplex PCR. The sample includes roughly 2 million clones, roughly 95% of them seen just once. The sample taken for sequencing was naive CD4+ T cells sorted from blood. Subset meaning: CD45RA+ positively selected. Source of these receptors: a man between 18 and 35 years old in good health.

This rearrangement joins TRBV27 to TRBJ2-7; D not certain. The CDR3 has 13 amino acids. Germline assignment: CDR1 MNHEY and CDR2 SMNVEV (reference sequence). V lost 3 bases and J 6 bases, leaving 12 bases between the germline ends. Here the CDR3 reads CASSLRTSAEQYF. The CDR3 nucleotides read TGTGCCAGCAGTTTGAGGACGTCGGCCGAGCAGTACTTC.

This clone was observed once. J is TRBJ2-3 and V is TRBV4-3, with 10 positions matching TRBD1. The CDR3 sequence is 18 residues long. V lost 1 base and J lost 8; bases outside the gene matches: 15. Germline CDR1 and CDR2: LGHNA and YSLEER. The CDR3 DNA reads TGCGCCAGCAGCCAAGGGTCGATCGGGACAGGGGTACCCCCTACGCAGTATTTT. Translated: CASSQGSIGTGVPPTQYF.

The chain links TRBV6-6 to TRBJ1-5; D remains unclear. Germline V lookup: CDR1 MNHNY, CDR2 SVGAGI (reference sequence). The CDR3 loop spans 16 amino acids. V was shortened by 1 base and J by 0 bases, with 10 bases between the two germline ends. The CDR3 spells CASSYWGQDSNQPQHF. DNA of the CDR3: TGTGCCAGCAGTTACTGGGGTCAGGATAGCAATCAGCCCCAGCATTTT.

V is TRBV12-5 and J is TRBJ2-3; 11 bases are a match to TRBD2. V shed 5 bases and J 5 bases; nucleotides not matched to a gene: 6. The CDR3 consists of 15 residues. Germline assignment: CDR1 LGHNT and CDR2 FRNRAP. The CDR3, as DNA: TGTGCTAGTGGTCTAGCGGGAGGATTGGTAGATACGCAGTATTTT. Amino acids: CASGLAGGLVDTQYF.

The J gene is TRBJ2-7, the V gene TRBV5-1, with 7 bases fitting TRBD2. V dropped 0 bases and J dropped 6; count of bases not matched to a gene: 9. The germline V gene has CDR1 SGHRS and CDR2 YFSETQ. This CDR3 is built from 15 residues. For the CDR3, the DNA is TGCGCCAGCAGCTTGGGGGGGACTAAGCTCTCCGAGCAGTACTTC. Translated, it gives CASSLGGTKLSEQYF.

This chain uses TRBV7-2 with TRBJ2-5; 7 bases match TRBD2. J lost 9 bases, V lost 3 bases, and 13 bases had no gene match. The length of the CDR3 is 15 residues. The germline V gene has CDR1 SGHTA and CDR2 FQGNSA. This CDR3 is CASSLASGTMSAQYF. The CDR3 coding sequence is TGTGCCAGCAGCTTGGCTAGCGGAACGATGAGCGCCCAGTACTTC.

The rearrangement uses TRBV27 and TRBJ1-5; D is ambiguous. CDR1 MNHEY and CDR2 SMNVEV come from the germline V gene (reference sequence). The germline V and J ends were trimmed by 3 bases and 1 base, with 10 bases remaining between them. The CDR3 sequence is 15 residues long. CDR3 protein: CASSFSGQSNQPQHF. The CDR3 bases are TGTGCCAGCAGTTTTTCCGGGCAGAGCAATCAGCCCCAGCATTTT.

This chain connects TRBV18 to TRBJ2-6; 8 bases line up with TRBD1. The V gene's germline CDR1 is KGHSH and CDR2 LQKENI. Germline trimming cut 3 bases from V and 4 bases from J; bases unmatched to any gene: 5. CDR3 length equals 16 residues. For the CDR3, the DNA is TGTGCCAGCTCACCCAACAGGGGGTCCGGGGCCAACGTCCTGACTTTC. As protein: CASSPNRGSGANVLTF.

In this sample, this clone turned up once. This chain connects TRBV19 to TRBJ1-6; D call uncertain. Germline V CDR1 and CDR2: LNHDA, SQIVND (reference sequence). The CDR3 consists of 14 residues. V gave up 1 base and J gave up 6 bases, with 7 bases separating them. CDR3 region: CASSIAETNSPLHF. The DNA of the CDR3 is TGTGCCAGTAGTATAGCAGAGACTAATTCACCCCTCCACTTT.

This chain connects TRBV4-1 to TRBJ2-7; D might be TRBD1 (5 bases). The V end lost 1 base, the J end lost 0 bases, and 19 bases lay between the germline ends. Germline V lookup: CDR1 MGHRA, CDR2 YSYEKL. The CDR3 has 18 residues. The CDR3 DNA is TGCGCCAGCAGCCAAGCAAAGGGCTTAGGGGTAAGCTCCTACGAGCAGTACTTC. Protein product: CASSQAKGLGVSSYEQYF.

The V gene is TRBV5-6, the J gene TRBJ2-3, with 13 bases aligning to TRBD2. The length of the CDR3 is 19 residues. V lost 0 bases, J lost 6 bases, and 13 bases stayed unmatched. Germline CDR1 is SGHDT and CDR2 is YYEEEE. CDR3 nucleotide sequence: TGTGCCAGCAGCTTGGCCCCCTGGACTAGCGGGAGAACAGGGGATACGCAGTATTTT. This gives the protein CASSLAPWTSGRTGDTQYF.

Written as DNA, the CDR3 is TGCGCCAGCAGCGTACAGGCAACCACCGGGGAGCTGTTTTTT. Its translation: CASSVQATTGELFF. J is TRBJ2-2 and V is TRBV5-1; D perhaps matches TRBD1 (5 bases). V lost 4 bases, J lost 4 bases, and 11 bases lay in between. Per the germline V gene, CDR1 is SGHRS and CDR2 is YFSETQ. The CDR3 totals 14 residues.

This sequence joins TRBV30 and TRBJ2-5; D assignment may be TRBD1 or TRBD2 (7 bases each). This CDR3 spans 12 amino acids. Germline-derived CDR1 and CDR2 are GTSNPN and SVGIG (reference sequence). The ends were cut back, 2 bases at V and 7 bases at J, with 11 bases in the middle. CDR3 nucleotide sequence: TGTGCCTGGAGTTGGGAGGGGGCGACCCAGTACTTC. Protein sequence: CAWSWEGATQYF. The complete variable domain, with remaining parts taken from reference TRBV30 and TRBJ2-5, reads SQTIHQWPATLVQPVGSPLSLECTVEGTSNPNLYWYRQAAGRGLQLLFYSVGIGQISSEVPQNLSASRPQDRQFILSSKKLLLSDSGFYLCAWSWEGATQYFGPGTRLLVL.

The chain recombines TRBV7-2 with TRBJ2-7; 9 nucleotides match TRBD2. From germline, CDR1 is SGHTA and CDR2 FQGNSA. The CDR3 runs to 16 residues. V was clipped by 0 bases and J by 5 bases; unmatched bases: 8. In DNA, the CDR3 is TGTGCCAGCAGCTTAGCGATGGTAGCGGGAGTCCACGAGCAGTACTTC. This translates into CASSLAMVAGVHEQYF.

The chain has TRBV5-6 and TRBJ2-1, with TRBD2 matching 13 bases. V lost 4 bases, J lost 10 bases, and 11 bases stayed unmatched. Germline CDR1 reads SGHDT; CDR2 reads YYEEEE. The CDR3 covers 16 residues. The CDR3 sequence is CASSHQTSGGAEEQFF. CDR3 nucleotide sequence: TGTGCCAGCAGCCACCAAACTAGCGGGGGGGCCGAAGAGCAGTTCTTC.

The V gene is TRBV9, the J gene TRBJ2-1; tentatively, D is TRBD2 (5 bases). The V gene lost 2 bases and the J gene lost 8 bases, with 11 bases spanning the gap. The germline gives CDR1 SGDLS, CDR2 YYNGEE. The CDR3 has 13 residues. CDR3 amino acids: CASSVGLTDEQFF. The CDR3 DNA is TGTGCCAGCAGCGTCGGACTTACGGATGAGCAGTTCTTC.

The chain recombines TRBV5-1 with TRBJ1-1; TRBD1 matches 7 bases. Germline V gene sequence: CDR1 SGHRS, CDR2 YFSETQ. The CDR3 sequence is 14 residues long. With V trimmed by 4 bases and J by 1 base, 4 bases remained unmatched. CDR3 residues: CASSANRGNTEAFF. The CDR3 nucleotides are TGCGCCAGCAGCGCCAACAGGGGGAACACTGAAGCTTTCTTT.

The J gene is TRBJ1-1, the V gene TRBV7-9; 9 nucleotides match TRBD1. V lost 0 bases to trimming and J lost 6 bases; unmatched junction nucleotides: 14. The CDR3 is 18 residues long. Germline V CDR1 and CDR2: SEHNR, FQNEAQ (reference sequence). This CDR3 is CASSLAKWDRDVNAEAFF. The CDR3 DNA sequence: TGTGCCAGCAGCTTAGCAAAGTGGGACAGGGACGTAAATGCTGAAGCTTTCTTT.